This TCR beta chain appears in the sequencing data of a study of shared clonotypes between healthy human individuals. Overall study findings and caveats: Larger estimated richness was generally recorded for naive subsets relative to memory subsets. Investigators collected only blood, and repertoires in tissues likely differ. Around 5% was the fraction of naive CD4 clonotypes found shared across several donors. Sequencing depth was a factor that was expected to affect clonotype sharing among donors.

This clone occurred a few times. Its antigen remains unidentified. Profiling relied on immunoSEQ multiplex PCR, and the TCRdb table lists in-frame clones only, not all of them. The sample contains hundreds of thousands of clones, approximately 74% of which appear only once. Germline CDR1 reads SNHLY; CDR2 reads FYNNEI. The CDR3 contains 13 residues. Deletions cut 10 bases from V and 3 bases from J, with 16 bases between. The sample was memory CD4+ T cells sorted from blood. This sample's subset: CD45RA-negative fraction. The V gene is TRBV2, the J gene TRBJ2-7, with D tentatively TRBD1 or TRBD2 (5 bases each). The sequence came from a man younger than 45 in good health. The CDR3 DNA reads TGTGCCACCTTCCGGGACCAAAACTACGAGCAGTACTTC. Translation gives CATFRDQNYEQYF.